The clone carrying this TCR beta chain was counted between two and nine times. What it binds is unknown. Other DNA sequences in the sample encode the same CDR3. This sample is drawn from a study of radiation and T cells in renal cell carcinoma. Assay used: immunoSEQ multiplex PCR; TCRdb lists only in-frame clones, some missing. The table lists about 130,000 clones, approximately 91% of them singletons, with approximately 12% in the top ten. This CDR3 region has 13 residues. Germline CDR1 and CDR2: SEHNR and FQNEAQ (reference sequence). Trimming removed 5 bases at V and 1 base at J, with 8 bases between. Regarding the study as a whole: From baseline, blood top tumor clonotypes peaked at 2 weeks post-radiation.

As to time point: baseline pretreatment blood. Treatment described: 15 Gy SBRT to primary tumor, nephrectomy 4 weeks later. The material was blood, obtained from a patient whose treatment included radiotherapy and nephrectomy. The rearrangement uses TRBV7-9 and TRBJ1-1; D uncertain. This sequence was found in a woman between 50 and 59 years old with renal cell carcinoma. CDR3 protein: CASSPRRNTEAFF. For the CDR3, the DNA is TGTGCCAGCAGCCCCAGGCGGAACACTGAAGCTTTCTTT.